Many counts were recorded for the clone carrying this T cell receptor beta chain. Antigen specificity is unknown. Combining iRepertoire HTBI primers with Arm-PCR of CDR3 regions, the authors built TCR beta libraries. Source study methods: Spanning all samples, the identified segments comprised 60 to 80 TRBV and approximately 13 TRBJ. TCRdb itself ran the multiplex PCR reads through MiXCR, one entry per CDR3 protein. The V and J calls, along with clone size, are taken from TCRdb and not from the paper's own processing. The table includes 300,000 to 450,000 distinct CDR3 sequences, around 15% detected once. These data are taken from a study of regulatory T cells in long-lasting Graves disease. General study points: With a small sample size, accuracy may have been reduced. More public clonotypes were shared by persistent patients (around 2,500) than by new patients (approximately 990).

Trimming took 1 base from V and 6 from J, leaving 21 bases between them. This CDR3 region has 17 residues. Germline V gene sequence: CDR1 LGHNA, CDR2 YNFKEQ. As for time point: newly diagnosed GD, antithyroid drugs for less than 3 months. RNA from PBMCs was the source of the TCR library. The sequencing used peripheral blood mononuclear cells (PBMCs), collected at new diagnosis, from a patient treated with antithyroid drugs. This receptor was taken from a female donor with Graves disease. The V gene is TRBV4-2, the J gene TRBJ1-2; D is possibly TRBD1 (5 bases). The DNA for the CDR3 is TGTGCCAGCAGCCAAGCGGGGGGAGGGAAGAGGTCGAATGGCTACACCTTC. It specifies CASSQAGGGKRSNGYTF.